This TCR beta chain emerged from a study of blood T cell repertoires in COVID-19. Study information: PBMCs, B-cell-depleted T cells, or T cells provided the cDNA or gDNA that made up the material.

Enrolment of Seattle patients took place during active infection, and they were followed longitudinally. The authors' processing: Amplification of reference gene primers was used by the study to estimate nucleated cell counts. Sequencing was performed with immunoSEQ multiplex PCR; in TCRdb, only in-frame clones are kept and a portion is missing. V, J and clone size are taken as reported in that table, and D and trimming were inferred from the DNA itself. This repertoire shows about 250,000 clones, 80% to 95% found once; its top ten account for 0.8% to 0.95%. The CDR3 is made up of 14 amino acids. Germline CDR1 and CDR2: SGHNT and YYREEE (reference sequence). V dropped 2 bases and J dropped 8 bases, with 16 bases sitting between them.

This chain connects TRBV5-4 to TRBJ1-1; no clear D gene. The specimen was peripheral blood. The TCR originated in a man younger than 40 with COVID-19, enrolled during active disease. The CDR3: CASSFDPGREEAFF. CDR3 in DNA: TGTGCCAGCAGCTTTGACCCCGGGAGGGAGGAAGCTTTCTTT.